This T cell receptor beta chain is from a study of tumor-infiltrating lymphocytes in primary liver carcinoma (TCRdb year 2017). For context, the study as a whole: Hepatocellular carcinoma (four) or combined HCC and intrahepatic cholangiocarcinoma (one) was present in the five patients, who were three men and two women aged 30 to 69 years. For each liver tumor, the study sampled five regions along with adjacent normal tissue and blood, and applied TCRbeta repertoire sequencing, expression microarrays and whole-exome sequencing. Roughly 3.65 to 8 million productive TCRbeta reads were obtained per sample, and no significant difference in read depth was found between tissue types. Technical replicate repertoires showed high reproducibility, with mean shared-clone rates roughly 0.87 and correlation coefficients above 0.95. The five patients had tumors staged T1-T3 N0M0, with maximum diameters ranging from roughly 4 to 10 cm. A total of roughly 35 specimens from 5 patients, comprising 25 or so tumor regions, 5 adjacent noncancerous liver tissues and 5 peripheral blood samples, were covered by TCRbeta repertoire sequencing. Paper-wide results and their limitations: Only the TCR beta chain was sequenced, which likely underestimates true repertoire diversity because unpaired alpha chains were not captured. Compared with blood, tumors had a significantly larger share of the repertoire taken up by the top 250 clones (p = 0.039). Pairs of tumor regions showed greater repertoire overlap (mean 36%) than tumor-adjacent pairs (17%) or tumor-blood pairs (around 15%), which is consistent with antigen-driven expansion. Because the samples were bulk and unsorted, CD4+ and CD8+ T cell repertoires could not be compared. Only a few patients were included in the study, and the authors note that the findings should be validated in a larger study.

Total RNA and DNA were co-extracted without cell sorting from approximately 20-30 mg of bulk tissue using the AllPrep DNA/RNA mini kit. Surgical resection was performed in China between November 2015 and 2016 on five or six patients with histopathologically diagnosed primary liver carcinoma. At the time of sampling, the patients were treatment-naive and had chronic HBV infection. Fresh tumor and adjacent tissue pieces were bisected; one half was stored in RNAlater at -80°C, the other sent for histology. As to this clonotype: The specificity of this receptor is unknown. At one boundary the junction diverges from the germline segment, which might be a read error.

A constant-region primer and ProtoScript II reverse transcriptase were used to reverse-transcribe TCRbeta-specific cDNA from around 540 ng total RNA. Construction of the TCRbeta libraries relied on three nested rounds of multiplex PCR, following a slightly modified ARM-PCR procedure. Multiplex TRBV1-TRBV30 forward primers and a Cbeta reverse primer were used in the first two PCR rounds, each of which was run for about 10 cycles. Sample barcodes and Illumina adapters were added in a final 25-cycle PCR using Deep VentR polymerase. Amplicons of 200-500 bp were gel-purified with a QIAquick gel extraction kit before sequencing. TCRbeta amplicons were sequenced on an Illumina HiSeq 2500 with 250-bp paired-end reads. The paper's data handling went like this. To recover full CDR3 sequences, reads were quality-trimmed using Trimmomatic v0.33 and paired reads were then merged using FLASH v1.2.11. V, D and J germline segments were assigned to the rearranged TCRbeta sequences by MiGEC v1.2.1b. VDJtools v1.0.0 computed clonotype statistics and Shannon-Wiener diversity indices. Except for diversity analysis, only each sample's 250 most abundant clonotypes were used in subsequent analyses to reduce sampling bias. TCRdb took the public reads, trimmed them with fastp at Q25, ran MiXCR for clone calling and kept in-frame beta chains. Entries are consolidated by CDR3 protein sequence, retaining the most common genes and DNA. For this entry, the V and J calls and clone size follow TCRdb and not the study's own pipeline. The sample data list fewer than 85,000 distinct CDR3 sequences, and roughly 72% of these were observed just once. About 25% of the sample lies in the top ten.

Via the germline V gene (reference sequence), CDR1 is SGHNT and CDR2 YYREEE. Counted from cysteine to phenylalanine, this CDR3 has 17 amino acids. The entry retains the CDR3 DNA only, 51 bases that are in frame from base 1. This sequence originates from a man aged 40-55 years with primary liver carcinoma and hepatitis B virus infection. Recombination joined TRBV5-4 with TRBJ2-5; a stretch of 12 junction bases matches TRBD2. The sample consisted of tumor-adjacent normal liver tissue. The CDR3 loop reads CGSNLEWTSGIQETQYF. The DNA sequence is TGTGGCAGCAACTTGGAGTGGACTAGCGGGATTCAAGAGACCCAGTACTTC.